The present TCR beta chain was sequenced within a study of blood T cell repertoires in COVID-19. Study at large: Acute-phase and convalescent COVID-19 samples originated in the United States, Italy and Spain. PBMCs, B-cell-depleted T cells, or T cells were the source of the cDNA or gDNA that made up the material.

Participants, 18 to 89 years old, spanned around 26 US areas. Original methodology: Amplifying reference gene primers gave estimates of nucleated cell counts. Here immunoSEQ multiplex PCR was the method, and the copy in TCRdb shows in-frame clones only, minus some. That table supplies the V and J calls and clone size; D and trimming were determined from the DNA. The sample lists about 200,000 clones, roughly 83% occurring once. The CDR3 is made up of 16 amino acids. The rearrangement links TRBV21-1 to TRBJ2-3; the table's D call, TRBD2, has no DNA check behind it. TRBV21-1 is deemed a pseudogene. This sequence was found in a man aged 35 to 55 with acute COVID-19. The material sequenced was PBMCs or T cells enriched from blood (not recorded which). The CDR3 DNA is TGTGCCAGCAGCAGTAAAGCGTGCCCTACCACAGATACGCAGTATTTT. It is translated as CASSSKACPTTDTQYF.